This T cell receptor (beta chain) was captured in a study of blood T cell repertoires in COVID-19. Germline-derived CDR1 and CDR2 are MNHNS and SASEGT. CDR3 length: 16 amino acids. J gave up 7 bases and V 2 bases, and 8 bases lay outside the gene matches. Here immunoSEQ multiplex PCR was the method, and the copy in TCRdb shows in-frame clones only, minus some. The table has about 180,000 clones, 70% to 90% seen once. The chain employs TRBV6-1 and TRBJ2-3; TRBD2 matches at 11 bases. The sequenced material came from peripheral blood. The TCR was taken from a middle-aged man with active or convalescent COVID-19. DNA of the CDR3: TGTGCCAGCAGTGAAAGGGGCCCTAGCGGGGGGTATACGCAGTATTTT. It translates to CASSERGPSGGYTQYF.